This T cell receptor (beta chain) was profiled in a study of CD8 T cells in acute hepatitis C reinfection. About the research overall: Sequences come from NS3-1073-specific CD8+ T cells, during acute infection and after clearance.

Time point denoted: naive CD8 control sorted from an acute-time-point sample. Sequencing was performed with immunoSEQ multiplex PCR; in TCRdb, only in-frame clones are kept and a portion is missing. The sample has approximately 40,000 clones; around 85% are singletons. General study findings and limits: Chronically infected subjects had no follow-up NS3-1073 repertoires. No group differed significantly in the high NS3-1073 repertoire diversity. A V04-02/J02-02 clonotype was among under 15 public ones, independent of outcome.

Germline assignment: CDR1 MNHEY and CDR2 SMNVEV (reference sequence). Trimming took 2 bases from V and 5 from J; bases not matched to a gene: 8. The CDR3 is 16 residues long. Details on this clone: Its antigen is undetermined.

The TCR was taken from a young woman who spontaneously cleared hepatitis C infection. Source material: naive CD8+ T cells from PBMCs. V is TRBV27 and J is TRBJ2-5, with 10 positions matching TRBD2. The CDR3 spells CASSLAGISGGETQYF. Written as DNA, the CDR3 is TGTGCCAGCAGTTTAGCCGGGATTAGCGGGGGGGAGACCCAGTACTTC.